The 30 T cell receptor beta chains below were found in one sample sequenced in a study of blood T cell repertoires in COVID-19. Some clones are missing from TCRdb's copy, which holds only in-frame ones; the method was immunoSEQ multiplex PCR. Among 200,000 to 250,000 clones listed, 80% to 95% were seen once. Sample: PBMCs or T cells enriched from blood (not recorded which). Source of these receptors: a woman aged 18-29 years who had recovered from COVID-19.

V usage is TRBV18 and J usage is TRBJ2-1; 9 nucleotides line up with TRBD1. The V gene end was trimmed by 3 bases and the J gene end by 4 bases; junction bases not matched to a gene: 4. The germline V gene encodes CDR1 KGHSH and CDR2 LQKENI. The CDR3 contains 15 residues. CDR3 loop: CASSPGQGTYNEQFF. The CDR3 DNA sequence: TGTGCCAGCTCACCGGGACAGGGCACTTACAATGAGCAGTTCTTC.

This chain uses TRBV24-1 with TRBJ2-3, with a possible D match to TRBD1 (6 bases). Trimming took 2 bases from V and 4 from J, leaving 15 bases between them. CDR3 length: 16 residues. The V gene's germline CDR1 is KGHDR and CDR2 SFDVKD. CDR3 sequence (DNA): TGTGCCACCAGTGATTGGCAAACAGGGTCCCCAGATACGCAGTATTTT. Residues: CATSDWQTGSPDTQYF.

The J gene is TRBJ2-1, the V gene TRBV12-3 or TRBV12-4; 8 nucleotides align to TRBD2. Trimming removed 6 bases from V and 15 bases from J; junction bases left unmatched: 7. CDR3 length: 11 amino acids. The CDR3 DNA reads TGTGCCAGCAGGGTAGCGGGAAGCGCGTTCTTC. Protein: CASRVAGSAFF.

This sequence joins TRBV7-2 and TRBJ1-1; a weak D match, TRBD1 (5 bases). CDR3 length: 14 residues. The germline CDR1 and CDR2 sequences are SGHTA and FQGNSA. The V gene lost 7 bases and the J gene lost 5 bases, with 17 bases spanning the gap. The CDR3 sequence: CASTPGWGGTEAFF. CDR3 coding DNA: TGTGCCAGCACTCCCGGATGGGGGGGGACTGAAGCTTTCTTT.

The chain is built from TRBV11-3 and TRBJ1-3; D not certain. The CDR3 is 13 amino acids. V lost 5 bases and J 0 bases, leaving 5 bases between the germline ends. Per germline, CDR1 SGHNT and CDR2 YENEEA. In DNA, the CDR3 is TGTGCCAGCAGCGCCGGCTCTGGAAACACCATATATTTT. It encodes CASSAGSGNTIYF. The full variable domain, its missing parts supplied by reference TRBV11-3 and TRBJ1-3, is EAGVVQSPRYKIIEKKQPVAFWCNPISGHNTLYWYLQNLGQGPELLIRYENEEAVDDSQLPKDRFSAERLKGVDSTLKIQPAELGDSAVYLCASSAGSGNTIYFGEGSWLTVV.

The J gene is TRBJ1-1, the V gene TRBV5-4; 9 nucleotides line up with TRBD1. With 4 bases clipped from V and 2 bases from J, the junction kept 6 bases outside the gene matches. The CDR3 is 15 residues long. CDR1 is SGHNT, CDR2 YYREEE, per germline (reference sequence). CDR3 loop: CASSIDRGVNTEAFF. CDR3 nucleotide sequence: TGTGCCAGCAGCATCGACAGGGGGGTAAACACTGAAGCTTTCTTT.

This chain uses TRBV12-3 or TRBV12-4 with TRBJ1-1, with D unresolved. V was clipped by 0 bases and J by 1 base, with 3 bases between them. The CDR3 is made up of 13 amino acids. The CDR3 sequence is CASSLASNTEAFF. CDR3 nucleotide sequence: TGTGCCAGCAGTTTAGCCTCGAACACTGAAGCTTTCTTT.

V usage is TRBV7-8 and J usage is TRBJ2-1; no firm D call. Deletions cut 5 bases from V and 0 bases from J, with 23 bases between. CDR1 is SGHVS, CDR2 FQNEAQ, per germline. This CDR3 has 19 amino acids. CDR3 residues: CASSPHRAPLGSSYNEQFF. The CDR3 nucleotides read TGTGCCAGCAGCCCACACCGCGCACCCTTGGGCAGCTCCTACAATGAGCAGTTCTTC.

The chain employs TRBV27 and TRBJ1-2, with no clear D. The V end lost 5 bases, the J end lost 3 bases, and 13 bases lay between the germline ends. Germline lookup yields CDR1 MNHEY and CDR2 SMNVEV (reference sequence). The CDR3 spans 14 residues. The CDR3 region has the DNA TGTGCCAGCAGTCGTCTAGGTTGGGACTATGGCTACACCTTC. Its translation: CASSRLGWDYGYTF.

This chain joins TRBV9 and TRBJ2-2; 12 bases agree with TRBD1. The V and J ends lost 3 bases and 8 bases, in that order; junction bases with no gene match: 8. This CDR3 has 16 amino acids. The germline V gene encodes CDR1 SGDLS and CDR2 YYNGEE. The CDR3 protein is CASSGAGTGGRGELFF. CDR3 bases: TGTGCCAGCAGCGGCGCCGGGACAGGGGGCAGAGGGGAGCTGTTTTTT.

This chain links TRBV24-1 with TRBJ1-5; D is unclear. The germline CDR1 and CDR2 sequences are KGHDR and SFDVKD. Trimming left V 3 bases short and J 2 bases short, with 13 bases between. The length of the CDR3 is 16 residues. CDR3 sequence (DNA): TGTGCCACCAGTGATCCCTTTCATGAGGGCAATCAGCCCCAGCATTTT. This sequence encodes CATSDPFHEGNQPQHF.

A single count supports this clone. The rearrangement joins TRBV12-3 or TRBV12-4 to TRBJ1-1; 7 bases are a match to TRBD1. The ends lost 3 bases at V and 4 bases at J; junction bases unmatched: 2. There are 13 residues in the CDR3. The CDR3 sequence is CASSLQGGTEAFF. As DNA, the CDR3 is TGTGCCAGCAGTTTGCAGGGGGGCACTGAAGCTTTCTTT.

This clone appeared once. This rearrangement joins TRBV27 to TRBJ1-2; no firm D call. The CDR3 sequence is 14 residues long. V was pared by 5 bases and J by 0 bases, with 10 bases between. CDR1 is MNHEY and CDR2 is SMNVEV in the germline V gene (reference sequence). This chain's CDR3 is CASSALGANYGYTF. The CDR3 DNA is TGTGCCAGCAGTGCCCTCGGAGCTAACTATGGCTACACCTTC.

The chain is built from TRBV28 and TRBJ1-2, with D unresolved. Trimming removed 6 bases from V and 2 bases from J, with 16 bases in between. The CDR3 covers 15 residues. Germline V gene data show CDR1 as MDHEN and CDR2 as SYDVKM. The CDR3: CASSRPGRANYGYTF. The CDR3 coding sequence is TGTGCCAGCAGCCGCCCTGGGAGGGCGAACTATGGCTACACCTTC.

The chain uses TRBV14 and TRBJ1-2, with D unclear. The CDR3 has 13 amino acids. Germline CDR1 and CDR2: SGHDN and FVKESK. V was shortened by 6 bases and J by 6 bases, with 14 bases between the two germline ends. CDR3 residues: CASRARGRHGYTF. The CDR3 nucleotides are TGTGCCAGCAGGGCGCGGGGTCGGCATGGCTACACCTTC.

The V and J genes are TRBV19 and TRBJ2-1, with a possible D match to TRBD1 (5 bases). There are 15 residues in the CDR3. CDR1 and CDR2 from the germline V gene are LNHDA and SQIVND (reference sequence). V was pared by 3 bases and J by 0 bases, with 9 bases between. The CDR3 reads CASSISGFSYNEQFF. CDR3 DNA sequence: TGTGCCAGTAGTATCTCAGGGTTCTCCTACAATGAGCAGTTCTTC.

The J gene is TRBJ2-3, the V gene TRBV6-4; TRBD2 matches 9 bases. Germline CDR1 and CDR2: MRHNA and SNTAGT. With 10 bases clipped from V and 4 bases from J, the junction kept 6 bases outside the gene matches. The CDR3 spans 13 residues. CDR3 in amino acids: CATGRTSADTQYF. CDR3 bases: TGTGCCACCGGTCGGACTAGCGCAGATACGCAGTATTTT.

This chain connects TRBV3-1 (or the pseudogene TRBV3-2) to TRBJ1-3, with a weak D call TRBD1 (6 bases). The CDR3 sequence is 14 residues long. From germline, CDR1 is LGHDT and CDR2 YNNKEL (reference sequence). Trimming took 4 bases from V and 1 from J, leaving 8 bases between them. The CDR3 protein is CASSRTGSGNTIYF. DNA for the CDR3: TGTGCCAGCAGCCGTACAGGGTCTGGAAACACCATATATTTT.

CDR3 loop: CATRQGSAINTEAFF. CDR3 DNA: TGTGCCACCAGGCAGGGGTCGGCCATAAACACTGAAGCTTTCTTT. The chain recombines TRBV24-1 with TRBJ1-1, with D maybe TRBD1 (6 bases). The CDR3 spans 15 residues. Per germline, CDR1 KGHDR and CDR2 SFDVKD. Trimming left V 7 bases short and J 2 bases short, with 16 bases between.

This chain connects TRBV6-5 to TRBJ2-4; 8 bases fit TRBD2. The CDR3 sequence is 15 residues long. CDR1 and CDR2 from the germline V gene are MNHEY and SVGAGI. With V trimmed by 7 bases and J by 0 bases, 5 bases remained unmatched. CDR3 protein: CASTGGGLAKNIQYF. For the CDR3, the DNA is TGTGCCAGCACGGGCGGGGGGCTAGCCAAAAACATTCAGTACTTC.

The chain recombines TRBV2 with TRBJ2-2, with 9 bases aligning to TRBD2. With 8 bases clipped from V and 0 bases from J, the junction kept 1 base outside the gene matches. The CDR3 runs 14 residues. Germline V gives CDR1 SNHLY, CDR2 FYNNEI. In DNA, the CDR3 is TGTGCCAGCGGACTAGCGACGAACACCGGGGAGCTGTTTTTT. Its protein product is CASGLATNTGELFF.

This clone was counted only a few times. This rearrangement joins TRBV4-2 to TRBJ2-7; 7 bases map to TRBD1. Germline lookup yields CDR1 LGHNA and CDR2 YNFKEQ. Unmatched junction bases numbered 8, after V lost 3 bases and J lost 0 bases. The CDR3 length is 16 residues. The CDR3 loop reads CASSQDDSGGSYEQYF. As DNA, the CDR3 is TGTGCCAGCAGCCAGGATGACTCAGGGGGCTCCTACGAGCAGTACTTC.

The rearrangement joins TRBV18 to TRBJ1-2, with TRBD1 identical over 8 bases. Germline V gene sequence: CDR1 KGHSH, CDR2 LQKENI. CDR3 length equals 13 residues. V gave up 5 bases and J gave up 7 bases; unmatched junction bases: 6. CDR3 protein: CASSMDRESGYTF. In DNA, the CDR3 is TGTGCCAGCTCAATGGACAGGGAATCTGGCTACACCTTC.

J is TRBJ2-5 and V is TRBV4-2, with TRBD1 matching 11 bases. The germline CDR1 and CDR2 sequences are LGHNA and YNFKEQ. V lost 4 bases, J lost 5 bases, and 6 bases stayed unmatched. The CDR3 runs to 15 residues. This CDR3 reads CASSRTGQGGETQYF. In DNA form, the CDR3 reads TGTGCCAGCAGCCGCACGGGACAGGGGGGTGAGACCCAGTACTTC.

This clone was recorded only once. V and J are TRBV28 and TRBJ2-7; perhaps TRBD1 as D (6 bases). Germline V gene data show CDR1 as MDHEN and CDR2 as SYDVKM. There are 13 residues in the CDR3. Trimming stripped 5 bases from V and 3 bases from J, with 11 bases between. The CDR3 DNA reads as TGTGCCAGCAGTCTACAGGGCGTCTACGAGCAGTACTTC. Amino acids: CASSLQGVYEQYF.

This rearrangement joins TRBV2 to TRBJ1-6, with 9 bases that match TRBD1. J was trimmed by 9 bases and V by 4 bases; bases with no gene match: 10. CDR1 is SNHLY, CDR2 FYNNEI, per germline. There are 16 residues in the CDR3. CDR3 amino acids: CASSGGTGIISSPLHF. CDR3 sequence (DNA): TGTGCCAGCAGTGGAGGGACAGGGATCATTAGTTCACCCCTCCACTTT.

The CDR3 protein is CSVEEKRGSSYEQYF. CDR3 sequence (DNA): TGCAGCGTTGAAGAAAAGCGGGGGAGCTCCTACGAGCAGTACTTC. The rearrangement joins TRBV29-1 to TRBJ2-7, with TRBD2 matching over 8 bases. The CDR3 runs to 15 residues. Germline-derived CDR1 and CDR2 are SQVTM and ANQGSEA. The V segment lost 0 bases and the J segment 0 bases; nucleotides outside the gene matches: 4.

V is TRBV10-3 and J is TRBJ1-2; 7 positions agree with TRBD1. The V and J ends lost 5 bases and 7 bases, in that order; junction bases with no gene match: 4. CDR1 and CDR2 (germline): ENHRY, SYGVKD. This CDR3 has 12 amino acids. Written as DNA, the CDR3 is TGTGCCATCAGTCGACAGGGAGGTGGCTACACCTTC. Residues: CAISRQGGGYTF.

J is TRBJ2-7 and V is TRBV5-1, with a possible D match to TRBD2 (5 bases). The V gene's germline CDR1 is SGHRS and CDR2 YFSETQ. V lost 0 bases and J 0 bases, leaving 10 bases between the germline ends. The CDR3 covers 15 residues. The CDR3 DNA is TGCGCCAGCAGCTTGGAGCCGGGGTCCTCCTACGAGCAGTACTTC. Translating gives CASSLEPGSSYEQYF. Combining the CDR3 with reference TRBV5-1 and TRBJ2-7 gives the whole variable domain KAGVTQTPRYLIKTRGQQVTLSCSPISGHRSVSWYQQTPGQGLQFLFEYFSETQRNKGNFPGRFSGRQFSNSRSEMNVSTLELGDSALYLCASSLEPGSSYEQYFGPGTRLTVT.

The rearrangement uses TRBV11-2 and TRBJ2-7; 10 bases map to TRBD2. V dropped 2 bases and J dropped 3; count of bases not matched to a gene: 7. Germline V CDR1 and CDR2: SGHAT, FQNNGV. The length of the CDR3 is 16 residues. CDR3 sequence (DNA): TGTGCCAGCAGCTTAACCGTGGCTAGCGGGAGCTACGAGCAGTACTTC. This codes for CASSLTVASGSYEQYF.